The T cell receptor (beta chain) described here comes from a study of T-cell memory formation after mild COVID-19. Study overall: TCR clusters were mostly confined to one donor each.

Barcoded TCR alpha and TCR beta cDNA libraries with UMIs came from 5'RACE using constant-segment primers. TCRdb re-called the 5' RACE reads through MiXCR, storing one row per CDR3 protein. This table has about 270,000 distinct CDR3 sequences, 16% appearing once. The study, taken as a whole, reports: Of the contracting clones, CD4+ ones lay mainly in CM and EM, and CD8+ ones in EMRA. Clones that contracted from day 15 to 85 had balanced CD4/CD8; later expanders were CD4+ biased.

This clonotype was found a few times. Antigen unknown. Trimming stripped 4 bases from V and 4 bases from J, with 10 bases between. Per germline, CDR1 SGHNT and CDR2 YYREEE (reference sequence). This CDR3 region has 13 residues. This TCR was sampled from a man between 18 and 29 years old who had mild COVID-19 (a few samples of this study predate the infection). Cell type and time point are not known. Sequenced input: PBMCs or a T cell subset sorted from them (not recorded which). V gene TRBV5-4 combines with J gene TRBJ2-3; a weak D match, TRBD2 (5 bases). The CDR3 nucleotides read TGTGCCAGCAGCGGAGAGAGGGCAGATACGCAGTATTTT. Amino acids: CASSGERADTQYF.